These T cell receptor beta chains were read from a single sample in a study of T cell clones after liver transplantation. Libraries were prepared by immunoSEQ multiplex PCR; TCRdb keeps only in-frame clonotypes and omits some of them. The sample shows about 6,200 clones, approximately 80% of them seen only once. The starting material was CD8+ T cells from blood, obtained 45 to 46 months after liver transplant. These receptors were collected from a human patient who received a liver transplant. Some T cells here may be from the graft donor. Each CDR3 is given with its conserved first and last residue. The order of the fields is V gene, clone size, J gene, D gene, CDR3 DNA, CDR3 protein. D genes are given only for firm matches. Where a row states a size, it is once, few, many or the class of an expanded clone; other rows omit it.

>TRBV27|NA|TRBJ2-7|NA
TGTGCCAGCAGTTTATCTACGCGTCCCGCCTACGAGCAGTACTTC
CASSLSTRPAYEQYF
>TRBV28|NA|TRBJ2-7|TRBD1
TGTGCCAGCAGTCCCCGGACAGGGGACCACGAGCAGTACTTC
CASSPRTGDHEQYF
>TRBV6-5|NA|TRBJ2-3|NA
TGTGCCAGCACTCGACAGGGAGGACAAGATACGCAGTATTTT
CASTRQGGQDTQYF
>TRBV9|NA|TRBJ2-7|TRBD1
TGTGCCAGCAGCCTTGGACAGGGAGCCTACGAGCAGTACTTC
CASSLGQGAYEQYF
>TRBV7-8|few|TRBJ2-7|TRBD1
TGTGCCAGCAGCTTAGCCGCGGGACAGGGTTCCCTTAACTACGAGCAGTACTTC
CASSLAAGQGSLNYEQYF
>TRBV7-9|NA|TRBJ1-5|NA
TGTGCCAGCAGCTATTATGGTCAGCCCCAGCATTTT
CASSYYGQPQHF
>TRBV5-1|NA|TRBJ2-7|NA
TGCGCCAGCAGCTTGGGGGGAGCCGAAAGCTACGAGCAGTACTTC
CASSLGGAESYEQYF
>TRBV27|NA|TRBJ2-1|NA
TGTGCCAGCAGTTTAGAGACAGATAGCTCCTACAATGAGCAGTTCTTC
CASSLETDSSYNEQFF
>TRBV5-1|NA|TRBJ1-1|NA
TGCGCCAGCAGCTTGGAACGGCGGACTGAAGCTTTCTTT
CASSLERRTEAFF
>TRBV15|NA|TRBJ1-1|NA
TGTGCCACCAGCAGAGACCCAGGTGAGAACACTGAAGCTTTCTTT
CATSRDPGENTEAFF
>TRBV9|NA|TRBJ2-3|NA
TGTGCCAGCAGCGTAGGGACGACTGAGGGGACAGATACGCAGTATTTT
CASSVGTTEGTDTQYF
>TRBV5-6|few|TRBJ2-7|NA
TGTGCCAGCAGCTCCCCTAGCGCCACCGACTACGAGCAGTACTTC
CASSSPSATDYEQYF
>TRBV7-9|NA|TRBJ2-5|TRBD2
TGTGCCAGCAGCTTTAGACTAGCGGGGAAAGAGACCCAGTACTTC
CASSFRLAGKETQYF
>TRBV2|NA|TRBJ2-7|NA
TGTGCCAGCACTCTCCCCTACAGCCCTTACGAGCAGTACTTC
CASTLPYSPYEQYF
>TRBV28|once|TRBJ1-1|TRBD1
TGTGCCAGCAGTTGGGGGGCAGGGGGCTCGAACACTGAAGCTTTCTTT
CASSWGAGGSNTEAFF
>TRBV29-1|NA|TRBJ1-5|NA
TGCAGCGTTGACGTAGGGAGCAATCAGCCCCAGCATTTT
CSVDVGSNQPQHF
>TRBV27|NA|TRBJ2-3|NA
TGTGCCAGCAGTTTAATCCCAGGACCCTCTTCAGATACGCAGTATTTT
CASSLIPGPSSDTQYF
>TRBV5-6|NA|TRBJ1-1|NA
TGTGCCAGCAGCCCCAACTTCCGAACCAACACTGAAGCTTTCTTT
CASSPNFRTNTEAFF
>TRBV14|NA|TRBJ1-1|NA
TGTGCCAGCAGCTTGACGGTGAACACTGAAGCTTTCTTT
CASSLTVNTEAFF
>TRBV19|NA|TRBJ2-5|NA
TGTGCCAGTAGTCCAACATCTTACCACCAAGAGACCCAGTACTTC
CASSPTSYHQETQYF
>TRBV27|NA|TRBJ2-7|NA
TGTGCCAGCAGTTTTTCCCCCGTTGGGTGGGCGGAGCAGTACTTC
CASSFSPVGWAEQYF
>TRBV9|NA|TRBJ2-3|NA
TGTGCCAGCAGCCCAGAGGGGCCCTCTTACACAGATACGCAGTATTTT
CASSPEGPSYTDTQYF
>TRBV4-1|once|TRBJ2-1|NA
TGCGCCAGCAGCCAAGATGGGGCGGGGAGCATACCCGTCCATGAGCAGTTCTTC
CASSQDGAGSIPVHEQFF
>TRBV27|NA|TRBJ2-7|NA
TGTGCCAGCAGACCCACCGGGACCTTCTACGAGCAGTACTTC
CASRPTGTFYEQYF
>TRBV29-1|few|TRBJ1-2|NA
TGCAGCGTCCCCCCGGGACGGAAAAACTATGGCTACACCTTC
CSVPPGRKNYGYTF
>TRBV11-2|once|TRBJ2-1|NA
TGTGCCAGCAGCTCCGACGCAGGCGGCCACAATGAGCAGTTCTTC
CASSSDAGGHNEQFF
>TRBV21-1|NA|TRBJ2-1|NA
TGTGCCAGCAGCGCGTTTAGGACAGCCACTCGACCCCCTTACAATGAGCAGTTCTTC
CASSAFRTATRPPYNEQFF
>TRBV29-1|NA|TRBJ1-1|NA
TGCAGCCCATCCGGGACAGAAGCTTTCTTT
CSPSGTEAFF
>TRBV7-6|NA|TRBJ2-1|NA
TGTGCCAGCAGCCCCGAGGGGGGATACAATGAGCAGTTCTTC
CASSPEGGYNEQFF
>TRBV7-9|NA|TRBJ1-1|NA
TGTGCCAGCAGCTTGGGCAGCGTGAACACTGAAGCTTTCTTT
CASSLGSVNTEAFF
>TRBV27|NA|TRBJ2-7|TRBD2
TGTGCCAGCAGTTCGCAAGCGGGGCTCCAATACGAGCAGTACTTC
CASSSQAGLQYEQYF
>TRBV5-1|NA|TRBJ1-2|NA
TGCGCCAGCAGCTTGGAGACAGGATATTATGGCTACACCTTC
CASSLETGYYGYTF
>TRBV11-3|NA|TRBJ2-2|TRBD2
TGTGCCAGCAGCCGGTCTAGCGGGAGGGAAGAGGACACCGGGGAGCTGTTTTTT
CASSRSSGREEDTGELFF
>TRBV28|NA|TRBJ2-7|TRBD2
TGTGCCAGCAGTTTACGGTCTAGCGGGAGGGCCGTGTTCCACGAGCAGTACTTC
CASSLRSSGRAVFHEQYF
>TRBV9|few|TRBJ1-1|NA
TGTGCCAGCAGCAGGTATGGGGATTACACTGAAGCTTTCTTT
CASSRYGDYTEAFF
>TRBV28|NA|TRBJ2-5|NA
TGTGCCAGCAGCCTCCCGGGACGAGAGACCCAGTACTTC
CASSLPGRETQYF
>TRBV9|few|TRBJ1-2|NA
TGTGCCAGCAGCCCCGAGGTTGGCCCGGTCTCCTATGGCTACACCTTC
CASSPEVGPVSYGYTF
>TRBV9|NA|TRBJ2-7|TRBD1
TGTGCCAGCAGCGTAGGACAGGGAGCCTACGAGCAGTACTTC
CASSVGQGAYEQYF
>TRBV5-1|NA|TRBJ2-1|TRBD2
TGCGCCAGCAGCTTGGAAGCGGGGCCGTACAATGAGCAGTTCTTC
CASSLEAGPYNEQFF
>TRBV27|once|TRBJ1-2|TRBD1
TGTGCCAGCAGCCCGACAGGGATGCCCTATGGCTACACCTTC
CASSPTGMPYGYTF
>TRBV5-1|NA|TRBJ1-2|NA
TGCGCCAGCAGCTTGGACGGACCTGCCTATGGCTACACCTTC
CASSLDGPAYGYTF